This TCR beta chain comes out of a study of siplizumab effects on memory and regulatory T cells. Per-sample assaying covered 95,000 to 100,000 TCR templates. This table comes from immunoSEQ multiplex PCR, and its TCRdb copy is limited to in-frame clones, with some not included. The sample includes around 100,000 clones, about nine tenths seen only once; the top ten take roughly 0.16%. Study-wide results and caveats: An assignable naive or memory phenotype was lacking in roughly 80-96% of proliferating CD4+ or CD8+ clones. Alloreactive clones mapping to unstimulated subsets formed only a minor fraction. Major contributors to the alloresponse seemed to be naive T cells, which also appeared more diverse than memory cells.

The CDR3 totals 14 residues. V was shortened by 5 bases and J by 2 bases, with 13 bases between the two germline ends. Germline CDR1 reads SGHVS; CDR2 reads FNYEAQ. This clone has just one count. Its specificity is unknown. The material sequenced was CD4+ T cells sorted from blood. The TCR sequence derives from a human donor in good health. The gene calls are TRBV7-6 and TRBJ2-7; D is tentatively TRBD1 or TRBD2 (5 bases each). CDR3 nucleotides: TGTGCCAGCAGCCTCGCCGGGGCTCCCTACGAGCAGTACTTC. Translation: CASSLAGAPYEQYF.